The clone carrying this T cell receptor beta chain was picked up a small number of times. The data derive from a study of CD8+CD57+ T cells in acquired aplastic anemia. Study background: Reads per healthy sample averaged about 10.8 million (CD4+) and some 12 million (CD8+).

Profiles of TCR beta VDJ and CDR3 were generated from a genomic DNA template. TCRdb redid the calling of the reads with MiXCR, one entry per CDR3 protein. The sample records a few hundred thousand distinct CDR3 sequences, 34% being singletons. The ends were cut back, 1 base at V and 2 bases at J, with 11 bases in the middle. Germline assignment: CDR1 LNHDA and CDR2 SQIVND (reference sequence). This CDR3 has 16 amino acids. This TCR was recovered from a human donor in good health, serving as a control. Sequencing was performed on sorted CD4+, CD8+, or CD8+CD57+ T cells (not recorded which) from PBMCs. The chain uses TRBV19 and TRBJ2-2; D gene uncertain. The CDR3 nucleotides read TGTGCCAGTAGTATAGGAGGCGGCCGTAACACCGGGGAGCTGTTTTTT. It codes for CASSIGGGRNTGELFF.